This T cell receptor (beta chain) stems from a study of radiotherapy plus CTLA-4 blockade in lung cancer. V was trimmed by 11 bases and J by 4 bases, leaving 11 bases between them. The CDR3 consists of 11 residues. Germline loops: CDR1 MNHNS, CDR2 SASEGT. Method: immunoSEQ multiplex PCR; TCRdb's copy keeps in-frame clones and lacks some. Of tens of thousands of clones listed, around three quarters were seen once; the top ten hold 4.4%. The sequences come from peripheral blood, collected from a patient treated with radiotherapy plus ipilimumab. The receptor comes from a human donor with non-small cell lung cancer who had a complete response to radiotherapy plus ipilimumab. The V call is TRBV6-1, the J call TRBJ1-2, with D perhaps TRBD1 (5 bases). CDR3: CAGAVGYGYTF. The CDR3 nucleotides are TGTGCCGGGGCGGTCGGCTATGGCTACACCTTC.